The source of this T cell receptor (beta chain) is a study of T cell changes during pregnancy in multiple sclerosis. Method: immunoSEQ multiplex PCR; TCRdb's copy keeps in-frame clones and lacks some. Of some 100,000 clones listed, about 91% are singletons. Germline assignment: CDR1 SGHRS and CDR2 YFSETQ. V was shortened by 1 base and J by 6 bases, with 14 bases between the two germline ends. The CDR3 is made up of 14 amino acids. Here the sequenced sample was peripheral blood, taken in the second trimester of pregnancy. The TCR was taken from a female donor with multiple sclerosis, enrolled in a pregnancy study. This chain uses TRBV5-1 with TRBJ2-7, with TRBD2 as a possible D gene (5 bases). The CDR3 DNA follows: TGCGCCAGCAGCTTGAGACCCACGCGGGCCGAGCAGTACTTC. It yields the protein CASSLRPTRAEQYF. Using reference TRBV5-1 and TRBJ2-7 for the parts outside the CDR3, the full variable domain is KAGVTQTPRYLIKTRGQQVTLSCSPISGHRSVSWYQQTPGQGLQFLFEYFSETQRNKGNFPGRFSGRQFSNSRSEMNVSTLELGDSALYLCASSLRPTRAEQYFGPGTRLTVT.